This T cell receptor (beta chain) was profiled in a study of T cells after yellow fever vaccination. Across the study: SMART-Seq v4 Ultra Low Input served to prepare low-cell-number fractions.

With respect to this clonotype: Its antigen is not identified.

One entry per CDR3 protein, called by TCRdb with MiXCR from the 5' RACE reads. The table records tens of thousands of distinct CDR3 sequences, around 7% of them present only once. Deletions cut 0 bases from V and 0 bases from J, with 9 bases between. The CDR3 totals 15 residues. Germline CDR1 is SGHRS and CDR2 is YFSETQ. Study conclusions and caveats: The CD4 and CD8 compartments had a small share of their clonotypes in common. Most primary-vaccination clones reappeared after the booster (about 96% CD4, 88% CD8). The study noted that FACS-sorted repertoires could contain abundant clonotypes contaminating from the bulk population.

The sequencing here drew on CD8+ T cells sorted from PBMCs, taken less than 6 days after the first yellow fever vaccination. This clonotype was sampled from a man between 18 and 29 years old who received the YFV17D yellow fever vaccine. The gene calls are TRBV5-1 and TRBJ2-5; D is possibly TRBD2 (5 bases). The CDR3: CASSLVQRYQETQYF. CDR3 nucleotide sequence: TGCGCCAGCAGCTTGGTCCAGCGGTACCAAGAGACCCAGTACTTC.